This TCR beta chain was recovered during a study of metastatic and nonmetastatic thyroid tumors. Study details: Malignant and benign thyroid patients had repertoires compared in peripheral blood and tumor or nodule tissue. Findings and caveats of the study: A significant increase in TCR beta diversity was reportedly seen in malignant thyroid tumors relative to benign nodules, in blood and tumor.

Authors' analysis steps: The study took CDR3 differences across clinicopathological groups and made a distant-metastasis classifier for papillary thyroid cancer from them. TCRdb re-processed the PCR reads through MiXCR. The V and J calls come from TCRdb's annotation, not from the publication. The sample has just over 20,000 clones, about 15% seen once. All patients were untreated before thyroid surgery. Turning to this clone: Its specificity is not known.

The material sequenced was blood. This clonotype originated in a female donor with papillary thyroid cancer or a benign thyroid nodule (not recorded which). Some clones in this sample may be carry-over from other donors' samples.

CDR3 amino acids: CSASGTQFTYEQYF. The DNA of the CDR3 is TGCAGTGCTAGCGGGACACAGTTCACCTACGAGCAGTACTTC. This chain joins TRBV20-1 and TRBJ2-7, with D possibly matching TRBD1 (6 bases). The CDR3 spans 14 residues. V was shortened by 3 bases and J by 2 bases, with 14 bases between the two germline ends. Germline CDR1 and CDR2: DFQATT and SNEGSKA (reference sequence).